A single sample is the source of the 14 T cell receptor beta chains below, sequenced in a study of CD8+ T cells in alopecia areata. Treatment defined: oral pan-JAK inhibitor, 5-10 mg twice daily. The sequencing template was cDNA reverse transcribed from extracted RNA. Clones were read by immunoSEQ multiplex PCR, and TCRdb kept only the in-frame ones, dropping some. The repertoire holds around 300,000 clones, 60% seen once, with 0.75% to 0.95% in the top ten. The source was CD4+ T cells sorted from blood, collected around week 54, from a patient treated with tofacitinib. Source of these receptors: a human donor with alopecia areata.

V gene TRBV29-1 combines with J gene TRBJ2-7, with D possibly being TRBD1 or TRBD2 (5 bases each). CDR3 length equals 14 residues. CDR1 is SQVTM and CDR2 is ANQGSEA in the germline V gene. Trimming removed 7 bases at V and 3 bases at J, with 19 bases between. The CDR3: CSASGSGKSYEQYF. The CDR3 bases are TGCAGCGCCTCAGGGTCCGGGAAAAGCTACGAGCAGTACTTC.

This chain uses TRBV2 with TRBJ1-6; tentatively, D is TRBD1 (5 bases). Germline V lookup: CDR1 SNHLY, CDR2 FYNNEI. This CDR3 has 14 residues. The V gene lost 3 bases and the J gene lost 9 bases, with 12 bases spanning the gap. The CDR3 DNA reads TGTGCCAGCAGTGACGGGACTTGGAGTTCACCCCTCCACTTT. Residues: CASSDGTWSSPLHF.

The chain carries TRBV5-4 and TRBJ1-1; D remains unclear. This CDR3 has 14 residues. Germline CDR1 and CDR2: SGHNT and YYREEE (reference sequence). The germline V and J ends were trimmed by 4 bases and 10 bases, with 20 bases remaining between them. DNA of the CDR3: TGTGCCAGCAGCCCCCCCGGGAACAATTACGGAGCTTTCTTT. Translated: CASSPPGNNYGAFF. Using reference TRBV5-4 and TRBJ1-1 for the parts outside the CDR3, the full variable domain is ETGVTQSPTHLIKTRGQQVTLRCSSQSGHNTVSWYQQALGQGPQFIFQYYREEENGRGNFPPRFSGLQFPNYSSELNVNALELDDSALYLCASSPPGNNYGAFFGQGTRLTVV.

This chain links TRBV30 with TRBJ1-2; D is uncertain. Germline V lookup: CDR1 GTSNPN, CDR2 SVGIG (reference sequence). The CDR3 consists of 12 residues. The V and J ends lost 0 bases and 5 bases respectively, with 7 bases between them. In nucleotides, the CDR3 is TGTGCCTGGAGTGTGGGGATTTATGGCTACACCTTC. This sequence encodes CAWSVGIYGYTF.

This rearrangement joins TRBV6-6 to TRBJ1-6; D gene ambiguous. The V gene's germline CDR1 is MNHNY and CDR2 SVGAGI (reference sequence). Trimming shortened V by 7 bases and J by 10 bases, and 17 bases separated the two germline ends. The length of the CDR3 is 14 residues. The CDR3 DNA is TGTGCCAGCACCCAGTTGGGAGTAGACTCACCCCTCCACTTT. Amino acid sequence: CASTQLGVDSPLHF.

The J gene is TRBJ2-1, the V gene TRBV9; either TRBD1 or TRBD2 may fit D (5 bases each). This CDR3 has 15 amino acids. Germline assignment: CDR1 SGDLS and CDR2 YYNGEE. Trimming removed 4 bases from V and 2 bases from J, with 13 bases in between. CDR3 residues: CASSPTGTPYNEQFF. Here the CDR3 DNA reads TGTGCCAGCAGCCCGACGGGGACCCCCTACAATGAGCAGTTCTTC.

The CDR3 region has the DNA TGCGCCAGCAGCCAAGATCCATCGGGTCTGCGGTCGAATTCACCCCTCCACTTT. Translation gives CASSQDPSGLRSNSPLHF. The V gene is TRBV4-3, the J gene TRBJ1-6; no clear D. Germline assignment: CDR1 LGHNA and CDR2 YSLEER. This CDR3 has 18 residues. V was pared by 0 bases and J by 7 bases, with 19 bases between.

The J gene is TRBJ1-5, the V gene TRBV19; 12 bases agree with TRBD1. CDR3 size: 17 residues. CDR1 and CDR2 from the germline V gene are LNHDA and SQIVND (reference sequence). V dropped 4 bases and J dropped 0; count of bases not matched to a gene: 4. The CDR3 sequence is CASSTGTGGDSNQPQHF. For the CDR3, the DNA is TGTGCCAGTAGTACCGGGACAGGGGGCGATAGCAATCAGCCCCAGCATTTT. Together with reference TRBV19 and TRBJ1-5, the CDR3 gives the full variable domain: DGGITQSPKYLFRKEGQNVTLSCEQNLNHDAMYWYRQDPGQGLRLIYYSQIVNDFQKGDIAEGYSVSREKKESFPLTVTSAQKNPTAFYLCASSTGTGGDSNQPQHFGDGTRLSIL.

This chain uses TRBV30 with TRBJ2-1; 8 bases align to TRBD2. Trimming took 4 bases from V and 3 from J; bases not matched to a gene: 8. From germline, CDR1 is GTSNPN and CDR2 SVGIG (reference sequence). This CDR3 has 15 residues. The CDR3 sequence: CAWTELSGGYNEQFF. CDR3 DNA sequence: TGTGCCTGGACCGAACTAAGCGGGGGCTACAATGAGCAGTTCTTC.

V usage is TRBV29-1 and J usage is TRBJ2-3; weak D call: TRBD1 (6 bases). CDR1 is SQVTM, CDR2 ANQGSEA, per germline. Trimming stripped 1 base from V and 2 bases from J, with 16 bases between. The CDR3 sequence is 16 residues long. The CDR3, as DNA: TGCAGCGTTGAAGGGGTAGTGGCAGGGGCCACAGATACGCAGTATTTT. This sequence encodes CSVEGVVAGATDTQYF.

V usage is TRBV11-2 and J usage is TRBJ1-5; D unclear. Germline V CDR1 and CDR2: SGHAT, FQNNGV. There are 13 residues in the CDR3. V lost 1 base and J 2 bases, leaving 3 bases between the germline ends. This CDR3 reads CASSLAGNQPQHF. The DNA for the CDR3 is TGTGCCAGCAGCTTAGCGGGCAATCAGCCCCAGCATTTT.

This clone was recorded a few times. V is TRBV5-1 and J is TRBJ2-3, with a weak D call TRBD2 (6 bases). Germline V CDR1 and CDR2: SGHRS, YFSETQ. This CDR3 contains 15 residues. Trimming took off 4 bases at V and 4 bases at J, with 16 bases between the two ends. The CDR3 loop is CASSEGLPGADTQYF. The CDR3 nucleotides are TGCGCCAGCAGCGAGGGACTCCCCGGGGCAGATACGCAGTATTTT.

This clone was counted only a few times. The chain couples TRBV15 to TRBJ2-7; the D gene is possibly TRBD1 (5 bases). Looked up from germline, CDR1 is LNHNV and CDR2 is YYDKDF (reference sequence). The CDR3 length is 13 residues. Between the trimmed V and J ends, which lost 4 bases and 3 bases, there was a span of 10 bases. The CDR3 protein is CATSKQVYYEQYF. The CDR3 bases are TGTGCCACCAGCAAACAGGTTTACTACGAGCAGTACTTC.

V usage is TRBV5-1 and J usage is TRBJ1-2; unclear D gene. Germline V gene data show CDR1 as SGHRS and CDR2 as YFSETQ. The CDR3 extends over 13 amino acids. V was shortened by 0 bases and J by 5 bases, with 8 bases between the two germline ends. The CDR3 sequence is CASSLGMVYGYTF. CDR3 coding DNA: TGCGCCAGCAGCTTGGGTATGGTATATGGCTACACCTTC.